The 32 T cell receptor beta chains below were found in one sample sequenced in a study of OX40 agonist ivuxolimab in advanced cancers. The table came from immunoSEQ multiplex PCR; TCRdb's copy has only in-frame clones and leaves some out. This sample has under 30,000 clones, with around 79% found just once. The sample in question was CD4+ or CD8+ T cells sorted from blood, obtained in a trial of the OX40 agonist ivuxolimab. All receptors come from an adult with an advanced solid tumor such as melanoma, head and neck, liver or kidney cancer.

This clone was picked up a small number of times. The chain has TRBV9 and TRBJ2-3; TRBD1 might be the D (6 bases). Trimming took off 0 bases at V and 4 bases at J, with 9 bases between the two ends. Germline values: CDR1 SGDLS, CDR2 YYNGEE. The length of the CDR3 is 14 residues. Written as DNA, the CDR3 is TGTGCCAGCAGCGTAGAGTCAGGGGCAGATACGCAGTATTTT. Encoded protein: CASSVESGADTQYF.

This CDR3 is CASSKDRKAILEQYF. CDR3 sequence (DNA): TGTGCCAGCTCAAAAGACAGGAAGGCCATCCTCGAGCAGTACTTC. The chain is built from TRBV18 and TRBJ2-7, with D possibly being TRBD1 (6 bases). The CDR3 runs to 15 residues. Trimming took 5 bases from V and 6 from J, leaving 20 bases between them. Germline V gene data show CDR1 as KGHSH and CDR2 as LQKENI. The full variable domain, in which reference TRBV18 and TRBJ2-7 provide the parts outside the CDR3, is NAGVMQNPRHLVRRRGQEARLRCSPMKGHSHVYWYRQLPEEGLKFMVYLQKENIIDESGMPKERFSAEFPKEGPSILRIQQVVRGDSAAYFCASSKDRKAILEQYFGPGTRLTVT.

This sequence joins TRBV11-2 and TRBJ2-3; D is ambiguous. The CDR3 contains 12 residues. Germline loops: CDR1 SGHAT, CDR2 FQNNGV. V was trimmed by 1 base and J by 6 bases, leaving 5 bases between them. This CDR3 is CASSLGPDTQYF. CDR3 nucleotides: TGTGCCAGCAGCTTAGGGCCGGATACGCAGTATTTT.

CDR3 DNA: TGTGCCAGCAGTTTGTCCCCGGGACGCTACCAAGAGACCCAGTACTTC. Protein sequence: CASSLSPGRYQETQYF. V usage is TRBV28 and J usage is TRBJ2-5; TRBD1 or TRBD2 may be the D gene (5 bases each). Between the trimmed V and J ends, which lost 3 bases and 0 bases, there was a span of 14 bases. Germline V CDR1 and CDR2: MDHEN, SYDVKM. The CDR3 length is 16 residues.

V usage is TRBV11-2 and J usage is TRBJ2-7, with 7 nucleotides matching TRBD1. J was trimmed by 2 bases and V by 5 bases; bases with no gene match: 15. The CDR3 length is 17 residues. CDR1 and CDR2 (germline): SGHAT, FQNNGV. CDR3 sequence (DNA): TGTGCCAGCAGCAGGGGACAGTGGAGTTACTCGACCTACGAGCAGTACTTC. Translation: CASSRGQWSYSTYEQYF.

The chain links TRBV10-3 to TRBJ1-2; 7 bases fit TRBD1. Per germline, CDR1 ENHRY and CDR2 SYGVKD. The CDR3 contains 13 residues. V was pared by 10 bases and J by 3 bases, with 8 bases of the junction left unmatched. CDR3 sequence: CASRQGGYYGYTF. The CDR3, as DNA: TGTGCCAGTCGACAGGGTGGGTACTATGGCTACACCTTC.

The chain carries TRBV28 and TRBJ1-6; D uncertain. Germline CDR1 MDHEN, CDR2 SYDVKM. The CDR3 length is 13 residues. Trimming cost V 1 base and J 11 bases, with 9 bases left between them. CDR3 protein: CASSLFSVAPLHF. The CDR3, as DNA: TGTGCCAGCAGTTTATTCTCAGTGGCACCCCTCCACTTT.

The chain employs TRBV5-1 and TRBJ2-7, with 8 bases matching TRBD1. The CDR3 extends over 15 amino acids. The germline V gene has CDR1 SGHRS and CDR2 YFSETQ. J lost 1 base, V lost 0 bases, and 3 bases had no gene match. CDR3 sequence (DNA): TGCGCCAGCAGCTTGGTACAGGGGGGTTCCTACGAGCAGTACTTC. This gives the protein CASSLVQGGSYEQYF.

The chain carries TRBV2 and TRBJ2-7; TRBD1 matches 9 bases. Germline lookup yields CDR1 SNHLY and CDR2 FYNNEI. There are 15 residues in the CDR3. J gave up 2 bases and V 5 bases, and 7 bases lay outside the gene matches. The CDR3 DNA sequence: TGTGCCAGCAGTCAGACAGGGGGGGGCACCTACGAGCAGTACTTC. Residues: CASSQTGGGTYEQYF.

Written as DNA, the CDR3 is TGTGCCAGCAGAACCGACAGGGGCAGCTCCTACGAGCAGTACTTC. This gives the protein CASRTDRGSSYEQYF. V gene TRBV6-1 combines with J gene TRBJ2-7; 8 bases line up with TRBD1. Germline assignment: CDR1 MNHNS and CDR2 SASEGT. The V gene end was trimmed by 6 bases and the J gene end by 0 bases; junction bases not matched to a gene: 7. The length of the CDR3 is 15 residues.

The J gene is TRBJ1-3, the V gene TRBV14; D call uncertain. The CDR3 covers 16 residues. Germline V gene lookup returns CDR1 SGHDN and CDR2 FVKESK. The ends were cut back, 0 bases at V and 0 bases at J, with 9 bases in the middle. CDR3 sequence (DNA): TGTGCCAGCAGCCAAGATGAAGTTCGCTCTGGAAACACCATATATTTT. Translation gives CASSQDEVRSGNTIYF.

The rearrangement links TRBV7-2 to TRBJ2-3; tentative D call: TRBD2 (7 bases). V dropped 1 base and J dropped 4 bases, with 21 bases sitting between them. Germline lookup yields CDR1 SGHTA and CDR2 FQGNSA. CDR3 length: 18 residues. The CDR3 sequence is CASSLGQDWEGLPDTQYF. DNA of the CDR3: TGTGCCAGCAGCTTAGGACAGGACTGGGAGGGGCTCCCAGATACGCAGTATTTT.

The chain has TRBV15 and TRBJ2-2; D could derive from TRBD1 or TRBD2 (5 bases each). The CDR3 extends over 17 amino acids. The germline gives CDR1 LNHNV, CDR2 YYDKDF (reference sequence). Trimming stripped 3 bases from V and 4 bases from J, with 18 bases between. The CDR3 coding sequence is TGTGCCACCAGCAGTAATCCCGGGGCTAGAGGCACCGGGGAGCTGTTTTTT. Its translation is CATSSNPGARGTGELFF.

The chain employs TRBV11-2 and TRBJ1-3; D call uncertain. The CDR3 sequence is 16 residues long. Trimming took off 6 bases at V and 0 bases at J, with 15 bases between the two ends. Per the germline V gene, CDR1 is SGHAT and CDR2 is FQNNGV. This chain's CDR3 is CASSSSAGSSGNTIYF. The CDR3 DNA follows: TGTGCCAGCAGTTCCTCGGCAGGCAGCTCTGGAAACACCATATATTTT.

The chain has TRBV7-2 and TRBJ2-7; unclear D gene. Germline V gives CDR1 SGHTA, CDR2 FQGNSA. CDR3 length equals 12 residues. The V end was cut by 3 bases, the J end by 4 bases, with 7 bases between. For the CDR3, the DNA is TGTGCCAGCAGCTTCCAGAGATACGAGCAGTACTTC. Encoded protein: CASSFQRYEQYF.

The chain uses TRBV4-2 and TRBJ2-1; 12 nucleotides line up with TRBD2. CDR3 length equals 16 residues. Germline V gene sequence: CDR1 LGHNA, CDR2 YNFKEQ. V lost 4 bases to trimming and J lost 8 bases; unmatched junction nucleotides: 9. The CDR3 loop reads CASSRQGLAGSYEQFF. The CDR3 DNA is TGTGCCAGCAGCCGACAGGGACTAGCGGGCAGCTATGAGCAGTTCTTC.

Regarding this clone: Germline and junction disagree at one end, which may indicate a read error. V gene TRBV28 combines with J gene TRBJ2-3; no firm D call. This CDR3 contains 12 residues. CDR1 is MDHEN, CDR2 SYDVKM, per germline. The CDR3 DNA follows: TGTGCCGGCAGAGAAAAGCGAGATACGCAGTATTTT. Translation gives CAGREKRDTQYF.

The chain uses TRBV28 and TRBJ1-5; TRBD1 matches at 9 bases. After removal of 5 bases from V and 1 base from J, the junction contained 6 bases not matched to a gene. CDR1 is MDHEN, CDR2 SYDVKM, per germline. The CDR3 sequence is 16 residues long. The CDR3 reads CASSGGTGLSNQPQHF. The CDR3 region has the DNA TGTGCCAGCAGTGGGGGGACAGGGTTAAGCAATCAGCCCCAGCATTTT.

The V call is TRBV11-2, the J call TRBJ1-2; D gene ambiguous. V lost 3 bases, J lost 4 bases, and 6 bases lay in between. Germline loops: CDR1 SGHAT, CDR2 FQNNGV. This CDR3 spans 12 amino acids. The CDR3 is CASSFVGYGYTF. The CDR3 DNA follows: TGTGCCAGCAGCTTTGTTGGCTATGGCTACACCTTC.

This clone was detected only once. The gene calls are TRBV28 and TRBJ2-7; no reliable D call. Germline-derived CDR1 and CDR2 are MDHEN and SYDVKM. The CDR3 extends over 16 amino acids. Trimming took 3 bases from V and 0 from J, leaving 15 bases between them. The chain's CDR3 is CASSFGDVAGSYEQYF. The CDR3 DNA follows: TGTGCCAGCAGTTTTGGAGACGTCGCCGGCTCCTACGAGCAGTACTTC.

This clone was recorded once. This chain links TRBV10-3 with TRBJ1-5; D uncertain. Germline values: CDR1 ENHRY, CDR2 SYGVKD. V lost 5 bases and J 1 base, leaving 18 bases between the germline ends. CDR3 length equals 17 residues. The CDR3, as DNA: TGTGCCATCAGTCCCTTTGCAGGACCCCAGAGCAATCAGCCCCAGCATTTT. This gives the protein CAISPFAGPQSNQPQHF.

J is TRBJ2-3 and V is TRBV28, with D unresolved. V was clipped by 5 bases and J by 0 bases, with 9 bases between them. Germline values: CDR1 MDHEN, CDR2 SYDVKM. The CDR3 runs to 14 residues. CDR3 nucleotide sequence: TGTGCCAGCAGTCCCCCTGACAGCACAGATACGCAGTATTTT. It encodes CASSPPDSTDTQYF.

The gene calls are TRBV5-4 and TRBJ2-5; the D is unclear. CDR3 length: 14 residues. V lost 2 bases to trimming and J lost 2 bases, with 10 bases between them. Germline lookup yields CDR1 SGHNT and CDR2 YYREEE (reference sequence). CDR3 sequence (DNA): TGTGCCAGCAGCTTACGACCATCTCAAGAGACCCAGTACTTC. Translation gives CASSLRPSQETQYF. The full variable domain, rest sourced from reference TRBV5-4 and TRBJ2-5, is ETGVTQSPTHLIKTRGQQVTLRCSSQSGHNTVSWYQQALGQGPQFIFQYYREEENGRGNFPPRFSGLQFPNYSSELNVNALELDDSALYLCASSLRPSQETQYFGPGTRLLVL.

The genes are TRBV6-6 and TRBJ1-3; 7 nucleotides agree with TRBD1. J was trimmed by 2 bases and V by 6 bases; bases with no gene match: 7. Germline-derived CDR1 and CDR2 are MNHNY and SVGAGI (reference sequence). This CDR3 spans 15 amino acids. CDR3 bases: TGTGCCAGCAGCCCCGGACAGGTCGCTGGAAACACCATATATTTT. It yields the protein CASSPGQVAGNTIYF.

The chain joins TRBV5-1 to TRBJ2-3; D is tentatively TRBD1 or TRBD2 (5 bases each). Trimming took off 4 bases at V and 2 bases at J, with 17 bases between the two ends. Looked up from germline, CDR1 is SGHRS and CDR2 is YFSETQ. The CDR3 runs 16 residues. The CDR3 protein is CASSPGTQRLTDTQYF. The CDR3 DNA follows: TGCGCCAGCAGCCCGGGGACGCAGAGACTCACAGATACGCAGTATTTT.

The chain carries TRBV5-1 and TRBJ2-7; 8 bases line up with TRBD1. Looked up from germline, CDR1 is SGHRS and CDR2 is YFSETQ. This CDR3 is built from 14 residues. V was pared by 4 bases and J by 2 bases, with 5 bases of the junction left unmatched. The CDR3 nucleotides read TGCGCCAGCAGCCCCGGACAGGGAGCCTACGAGCAGTACTTC. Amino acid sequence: CASSPGQGAYEQYF. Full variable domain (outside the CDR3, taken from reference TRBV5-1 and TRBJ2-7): KAGVTQTPRYLIKTRGQQVTLSCSPISGHRSVSWYQQTPGQGLQFLFEYFSETQRNKGNFPGRFSGRQFSNSRSEMNVSTLELGDSALYLCASSPGQGAYEQYFGPGTRLTVT.

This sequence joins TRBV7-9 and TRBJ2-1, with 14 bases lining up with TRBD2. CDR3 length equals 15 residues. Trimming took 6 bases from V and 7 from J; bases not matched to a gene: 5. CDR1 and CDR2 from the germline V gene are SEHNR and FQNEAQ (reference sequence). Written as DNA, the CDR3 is TGTGCCAGCAGAGCGGGACTAGCGGGGGATAATGAGCAGTTCTTC. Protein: CASRAGLAGDNEQFF.

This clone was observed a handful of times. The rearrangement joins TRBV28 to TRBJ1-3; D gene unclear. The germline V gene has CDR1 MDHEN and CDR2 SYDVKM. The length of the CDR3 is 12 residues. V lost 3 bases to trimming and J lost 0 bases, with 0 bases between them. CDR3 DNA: TGTGCCAGCAGTTTCTCTGGAAACACCATATATTTT. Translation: CASSFSGNTIYF.

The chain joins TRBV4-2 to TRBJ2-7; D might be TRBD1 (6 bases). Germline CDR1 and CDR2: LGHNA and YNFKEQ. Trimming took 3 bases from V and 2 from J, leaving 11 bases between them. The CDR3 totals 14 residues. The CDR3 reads CASSQGTPPYEQYF. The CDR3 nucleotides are TGTGCCAGCAGCCAGGGGACACCTCCCTACGAGCAGTACTTC.

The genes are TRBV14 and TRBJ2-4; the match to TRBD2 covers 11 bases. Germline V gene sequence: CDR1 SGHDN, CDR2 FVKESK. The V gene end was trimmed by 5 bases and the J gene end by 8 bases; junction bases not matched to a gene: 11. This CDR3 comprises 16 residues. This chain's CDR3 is CASSKGLAVLADIQYF. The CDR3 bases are TGTGCCAGCAGCAAGGGACTAGCGGTCTTAGCGGACATTCAGTACTTC.

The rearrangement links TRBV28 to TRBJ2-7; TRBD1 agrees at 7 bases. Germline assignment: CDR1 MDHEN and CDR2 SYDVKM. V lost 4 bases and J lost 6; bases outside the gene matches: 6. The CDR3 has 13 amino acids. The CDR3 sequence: CASSSRRTGEQYF. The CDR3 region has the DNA TGTGCCAGCAGTTCCCGCCGGACAGGCGAGCAGTACTTC.

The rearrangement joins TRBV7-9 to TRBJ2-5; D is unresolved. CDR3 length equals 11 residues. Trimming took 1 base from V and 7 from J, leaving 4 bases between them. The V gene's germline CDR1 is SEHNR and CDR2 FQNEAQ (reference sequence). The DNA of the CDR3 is TGTGCCAGCAGCTTAGTCGGGACCCAGTACTTC. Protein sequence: CASSLVGTQYF. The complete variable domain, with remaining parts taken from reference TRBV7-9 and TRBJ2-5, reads DTGVSQNPRHKITKRGQNVTFRCDPISEHNRLYWYRQTLGQGPEFLTYFQNEAQLEKSRLLSDRFSAERPKGSFSTLEIQRTEQGDSAMYLCASSLVGTQYFGPGTRLLVL.